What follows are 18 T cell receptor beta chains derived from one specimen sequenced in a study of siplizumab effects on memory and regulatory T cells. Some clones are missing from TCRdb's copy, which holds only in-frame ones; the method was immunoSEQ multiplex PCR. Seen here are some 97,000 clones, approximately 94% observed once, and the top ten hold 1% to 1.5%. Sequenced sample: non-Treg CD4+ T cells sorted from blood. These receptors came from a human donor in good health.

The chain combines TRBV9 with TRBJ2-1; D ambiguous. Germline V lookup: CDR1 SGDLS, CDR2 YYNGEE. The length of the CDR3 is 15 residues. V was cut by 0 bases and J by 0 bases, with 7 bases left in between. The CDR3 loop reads CASSVEWNSYNEQFF. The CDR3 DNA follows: TGTGCCAGCAGCGTAGAATGGAACTCCTACAATGAGCAGTTCTTC.

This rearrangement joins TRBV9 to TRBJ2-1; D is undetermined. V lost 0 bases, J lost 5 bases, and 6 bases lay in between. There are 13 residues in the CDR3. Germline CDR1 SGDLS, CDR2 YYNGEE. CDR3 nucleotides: TGTGCCAGCAGCGTAGCACCAGACAATGAGCAGTTCTTC. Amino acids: CASSVAPDNEQFF.

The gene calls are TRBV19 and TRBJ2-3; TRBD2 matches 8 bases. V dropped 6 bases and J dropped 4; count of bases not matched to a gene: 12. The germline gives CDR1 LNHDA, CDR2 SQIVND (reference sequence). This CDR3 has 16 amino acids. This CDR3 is CASRGIAGRYPDTQYF. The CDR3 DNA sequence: TGTGCCAGTAGGGGGATAGCGGGAAGGTACCCAGATACGCAGTATTTT. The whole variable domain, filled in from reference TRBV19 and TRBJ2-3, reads DGGITQSPKYLFRKEGQNVTLSCEQNLNHDAMYWYRQDPGQGLRLIYYSQIVNDFQKGDIAEGYSVSREKKESFPLTVTSAQKNPTAFYLCASRGIAGRYPDTQYFGPGTRLTVL.

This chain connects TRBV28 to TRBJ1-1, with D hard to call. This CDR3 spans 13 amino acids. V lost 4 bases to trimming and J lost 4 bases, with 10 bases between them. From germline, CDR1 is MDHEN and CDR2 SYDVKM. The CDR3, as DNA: TGTGCCAGCAGTTCCCGTCGTGGCACTGAAGCTTTCTTT. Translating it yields CASSSRRGTEAFF.

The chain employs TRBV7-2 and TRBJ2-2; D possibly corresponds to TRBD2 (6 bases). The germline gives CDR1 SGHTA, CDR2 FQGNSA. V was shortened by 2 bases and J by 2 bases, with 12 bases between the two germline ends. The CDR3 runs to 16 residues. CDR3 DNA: TGTGCCAGCAGCTTATATATAGCGGCAAACACCGGGGAGCTGTTTTTT. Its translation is CASSLYIAANTGELFF. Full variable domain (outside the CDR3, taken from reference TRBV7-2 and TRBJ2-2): GAGVSQSPSNKVTEKGKDVELRCDPISGHTALYWYRQSLGQGLEFLIYFQGNSAPDKSGLPSDRFSAERTGGSVSTLTIQRTQQEDSAVYLCASSLYIAANTGELFFGEGSRLTVL.

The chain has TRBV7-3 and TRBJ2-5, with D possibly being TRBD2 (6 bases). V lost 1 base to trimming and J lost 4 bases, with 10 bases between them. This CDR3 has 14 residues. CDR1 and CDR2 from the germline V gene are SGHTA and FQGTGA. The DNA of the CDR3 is TGTGCCAGCAGCTTAAATGGAGGGCCAGAGACCCAGTACTTC. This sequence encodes CASSLNGGPETQYF.

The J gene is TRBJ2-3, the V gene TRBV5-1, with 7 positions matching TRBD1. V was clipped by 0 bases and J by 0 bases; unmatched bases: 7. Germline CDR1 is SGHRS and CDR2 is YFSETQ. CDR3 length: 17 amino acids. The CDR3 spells CASSLAGTAASTDTQYF. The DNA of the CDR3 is TGCGCCAGCAGCTTGGCGGGGACAGCAGCTAGCACAGATACGCAGTATTTT.

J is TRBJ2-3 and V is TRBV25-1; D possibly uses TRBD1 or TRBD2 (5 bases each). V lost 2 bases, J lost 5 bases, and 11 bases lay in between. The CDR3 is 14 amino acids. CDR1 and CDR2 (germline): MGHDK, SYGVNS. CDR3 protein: CASSEGGGRDTQYF. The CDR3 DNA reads TGTGCCAGCAGTGAAGGTGGGGGAAGAGATACGCAGTATTTT.

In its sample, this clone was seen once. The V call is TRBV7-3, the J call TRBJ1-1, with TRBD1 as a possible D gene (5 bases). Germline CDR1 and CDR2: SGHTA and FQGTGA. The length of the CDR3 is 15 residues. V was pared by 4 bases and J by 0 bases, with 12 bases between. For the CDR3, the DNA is TGTGCCAGCAGCTCTCAGGGACGGATGAACACTGAAGCTTTCTTT. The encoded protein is CASSSQGRMNTEAFF.

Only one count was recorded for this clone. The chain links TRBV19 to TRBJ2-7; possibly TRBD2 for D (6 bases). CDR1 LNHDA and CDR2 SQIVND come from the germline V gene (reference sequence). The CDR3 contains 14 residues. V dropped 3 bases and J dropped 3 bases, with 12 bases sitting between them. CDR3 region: CASSIGSSVYEQYF. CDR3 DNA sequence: TGTGCCAGTAGTATCGGGAGTTCGGTCTACGAGCAGTACTTC.

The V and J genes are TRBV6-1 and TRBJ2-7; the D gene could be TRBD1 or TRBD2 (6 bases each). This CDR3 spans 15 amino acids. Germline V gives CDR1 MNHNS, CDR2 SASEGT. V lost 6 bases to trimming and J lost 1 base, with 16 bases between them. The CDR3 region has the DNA TGTGCCAGCAGGCCCGCGGGGACATCTTCCTACGAGCAGTACTTC. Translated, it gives CASRPAGTSSYEQYF.

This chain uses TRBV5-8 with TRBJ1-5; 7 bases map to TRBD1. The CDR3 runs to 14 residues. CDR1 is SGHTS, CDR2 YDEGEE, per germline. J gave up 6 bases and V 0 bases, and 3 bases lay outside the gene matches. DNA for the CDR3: TGTGCCAGCAGCTTGGTTGCAGGGGGTCAGCCCCAGCATTTT. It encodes CASSLVAGGQPQHF.

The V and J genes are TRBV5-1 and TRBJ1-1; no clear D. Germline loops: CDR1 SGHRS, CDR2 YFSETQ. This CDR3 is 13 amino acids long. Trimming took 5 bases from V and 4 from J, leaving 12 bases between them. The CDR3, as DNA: TGCGCCAGCAGGGAAAAGAGTGGCACTGAAGCTTTCTTT. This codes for CASREKSGTEAFF.

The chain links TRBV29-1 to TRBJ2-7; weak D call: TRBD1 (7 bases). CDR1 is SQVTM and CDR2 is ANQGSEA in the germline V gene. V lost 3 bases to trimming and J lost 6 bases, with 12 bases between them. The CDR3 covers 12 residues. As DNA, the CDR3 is TGCAGCGTTGATGCAGGGGGAGGCGAGCAGTACTTC. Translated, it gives CSVDAGGGEQYF.

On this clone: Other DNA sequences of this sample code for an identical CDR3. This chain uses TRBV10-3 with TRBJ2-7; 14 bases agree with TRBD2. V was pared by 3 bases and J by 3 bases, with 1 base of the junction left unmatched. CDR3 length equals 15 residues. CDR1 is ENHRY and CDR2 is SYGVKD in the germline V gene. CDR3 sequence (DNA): TGTGCCATCAGTGACGGGACTAGCGGGAGCTACGAGCAGTACTTC. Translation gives CAISDGTSGSYEQYF.

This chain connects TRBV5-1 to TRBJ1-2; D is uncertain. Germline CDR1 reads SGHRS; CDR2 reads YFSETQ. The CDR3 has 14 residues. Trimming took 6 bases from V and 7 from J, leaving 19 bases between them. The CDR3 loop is CASKYEDLSLGYTF. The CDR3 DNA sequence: TGCGCCAGCAAATACGAGGACCTCTCACTTGGCTACACCTTC. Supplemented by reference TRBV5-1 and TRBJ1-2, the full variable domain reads KAGVTQTPRYLIKTRGQQVTLSCSPISGHRSVSWYQQTPGQGLQFLFEYFSETQRNKGNFPGRFSGRQFSNSRSEMNVSTLELGDSALYLCASKYEDLSLGYTFGSGTRLTVV.

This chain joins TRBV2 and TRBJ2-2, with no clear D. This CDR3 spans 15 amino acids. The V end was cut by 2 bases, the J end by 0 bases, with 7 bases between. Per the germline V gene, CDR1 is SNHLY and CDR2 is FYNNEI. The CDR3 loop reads CASSERVANTGELFF. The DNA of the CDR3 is TGTGCCAGCAGTGAAAGAGTCGCGAACACCGGGGAGCTGTTTTTT.

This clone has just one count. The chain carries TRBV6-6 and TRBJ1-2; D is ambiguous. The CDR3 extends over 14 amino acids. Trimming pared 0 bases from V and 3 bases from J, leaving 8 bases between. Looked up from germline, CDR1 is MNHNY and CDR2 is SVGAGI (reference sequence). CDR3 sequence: CASSYSRADYGYTF. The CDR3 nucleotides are TGTGCCAGCAGTTACTCGAGGGCAGACTATGGCTACACCTTC.